Below, 30 T cell receptor beta chains from the same sample are listed, as sequenced in a study of tumor-infiltrating lymphocytes in primary liver carcinoma. The roughly 17-31 mg bulk tissue piece was not sorted before simultaneous RNA and DNA extraction. With a constant-region primer, TCR beta cDNA was made from around 520 ng of total RNA. Employing slightly modified ARM-PCR, three nested multiplex PCR rounds were run, and these gave rise to the TCR beta libraries. TRBV1-TRBV30 forward primers and a C-beta reverse primer were used in the first two PCR rounds, which each ran for about 10 cycles. Each CDR3 protein is one row after TCRdb ran MiXCR on the multiplex PCR reads. The sample lists around 100,000 distinct CDR3 sequences, 65% to 75% occurring once. Sequenced input: liver tumor tissue from sampling region 2. Subset indicated: tumor region T2, inferior pole. These receptors were collected from a woman aged 60-70 years with primary liver carcinoma and hepatitis B virus infection.

This clonotype was detected many times. The rearrangement uses TRBV12-5 and TRBJ2-2; the match to TRBD2 covers 12 bases. The CDR3 is made up of 15 amino acids. The germline CDR1 and CDR2 sequences are LGHNT and FRNRAP. V was pared by 6 bases and J by 4 bases, with 3 bases of the junction left unmatched. The CDR3 DNA is TGTGCTAGTGGACTAGCGGGAGGACTCACCGGGGAGCTGTTTTTT. This translates into CASGLAGGLTGELFF.

The chain employs TRBV7-9 and TRBJ2-7, with 14 positions matching TRBD2. CDR3 size: 15 residues. The ends lost 1 base at V and 8 bases at J; junction bases unmatched: 4. Germline CDR1 is SEHNR and CDR2 is FQNEAQ (reference sequence). Written as DNA, the CDR3 is TGTGCCAGCAGCTTAGGAGGACTAGCGGGAGGCAAGCAGTACTTC. Its translation is CASSLGGLAGGKQYF.

This clonotype was seen a few times. CDR3 sequence: CASSLAPAGPGTDTQYF. Written as DNA, the CDR3 is TGCGCCAGCAGCTTGGCCCCCGCGGGACCCGGCACAGATACGCAGTATTTT. This chain joins TRBV5-1 and TRBJ2-3; D perhaps matches TRBD2 (6 bases). Germline CDR1 reads SGHRS; CDR2 reads YFSETQ. Trimming cost V 0 bases and J 1 base, with 15 bases left between them. The CDR3 has 17 residues.

Ten or more counts support this clonotype. The chain uses TRBV4-2 and TRBJ1-5; D not resolved. This CDR3 is built from 17 residues. Germline CDR1 and CDR2: LGHNA and YNFKEQ. Trimming pared 1 base from V and 3 bases from J, leaving 16 bases between. This CDR3 is CASSQGAAAIFNQPQHF. The CDR3 region has the DNA TGTGCCAGCAGCCAAGGGGCGGCCGCTATTTTCAATCAGCCCCAGCATTTT.

This clonotype was recorded at least ten times. This chain's CDR3 is CASSSVGGPGTQYF. The DNA of the CDR3 is TGTGCCAGCAGCTCAGTGGGAGGGCCGGGGACCCAGTACTTC. The rearrangement joins TRBV7-9 to TRBJ2-5; TRBD2 matches 7 bases. This CDR3 has 14 amino acids. Germline loops: CDR1 SEHNR, CDR2 FQNEAQ (reference sequence). V gave up 4 bases and J gave up 7 bases; unmatched junction bases: 9.

With respect to this clonotype: A read error may be the cause here, since a much bigger clone is one base away. The V gene is TRBV30, the J gene TRBJ2-1; D is tentatively TRBD1 or TRBD2 (5 bases each). CDR1 GTSNPN and CDR2 SVGIG come from the germline V gene (reference sequence). This CDR3 region has 14 residues. Trimming left V 2 bases short and J 5 bases short, with 13 bases between. The CDR3: CAWSQGGGHNEQFF. As DNA, the CDR3 is TGTGCCTGGAGTCAGGGTGGCGGGCACAATGAGCAGTTCTTC.

Many counts were recorded for this clonotype. The chain uses TRBV28 and TRBJ1-5; D remains ambiguous. CDR3 length: 12 amino acids. Trimming removed 3 bases at V and 6 bases at J, with 6 bases between. Germline assignment: CDR1 MDHEN and CDR2 SYDVKM. CDR3 nucleotide sequence: TGTGCCAGCAGTTTGTGGGGTCAGCCCCAGCATTTT. Its protein product is CASSLWGQPQHF.

As concerns this clonotype: In this CDR3 the conserved last residue, phenylalanine or tryptophan, is missing, so a read error is likely. This chain joins TRBV29-1 and TRBJ2-5; 8 positions match TRBD2. Trimming at V came to 4 bases and at J to 4 bases, leaving 5 bases not matched to a gene. Germline V gene lookup returns CDR1 SQVTM and CDR2 ANQGSEA. The CDR3 is made up of 13 amino acids. Written as DNA, the CDR3 is TGCAGCGTTGGCGGGGGGCACGGAGAGACCCAGTACTTA. Encoded protein: CSVGGGHGETQYL.

On this clonotype: As the CDR3 is not closed by the conserved phenylalanine or tryptophan, this likely results from a read error. The chain couples TRBV12-3 or TRBV12-4 to TRBJ2-7; no clear D gene. The CDR3 has 13 amino acids. V lost 5 bases and J 2 bases, leaving 10 bases between the germline ends. The CDR3 bases are TGTGCCAGCAGTAATAGACAAGCCTACGAGCAGTACATC. Translated: CASSNRQAYEQYI.

This clonotype was picked up one time. At one of its ends the junction is not consistent with the germline gene, which may arise from a read error. The chain recombines TRBV29-1 with TRBJ2-6; D possibly uses TRBD1 or TRBD2 (5 bases each). The CDR3 is made up of 14 amino acids. Germline V gene data show CDR1 as SQVTM and CDR2 as ANQGSEA. CDR3 loop: CNVDAGSGTNVLIF. CDR3 nucleotides: TGCAACGTTGATGCCGGCTCTGGGACCAACGTCCTGATCTTC.

Regarding this clonotype: The junction and the germline gene differ at one end; a read error may be behind it. V and J are TRBV20-1 and TRBJ1-3, with D unresolved. This CDR3 has 14 amino acids. CDR1 and CDR2 (germline): DFQATT, SNEGSKA (reference sequence). This chain's CDR3 is CSAGRGSAGNTTYF. The DNA of the CDR3 is TGCAGTGCTGGACGAGGGTCAGCTGGAAACACCACATATTTT.

Details on this clonotype: One end of the junction does not line up with germline, which may come from a read error. V usage is TRBV11-2 and J usage is TRBJ2-1, with 7 nucleotides matching TRBD1. CDR1 and CDR2 from the germline V gene are SGHAT and FQNNGV. The CDR3 totals 17 residues. CDR3 bases: TGTGCCAGCGGCTTACGACTGGGACAGAGATTCTACTATGAGCAGTTCTTC. Translation: CASGLRLGQRFYYEQFF.

V is TRBV5-1 and J is TRBJ2-1; D gene unclear. The V end was cut by 0 bases, the J end by 5 bases, with 6 bases between. This CDR3 contains 13 residues. Looked up from germline, CDR1 is SGHRS and CDR2 is YFSETQ. CDR3 DNA sequence: TGCGCCAGCAGCTTGGGGCTGGACAATGAGCAGTTCTTC. Translation: CASSLGLDNEQFF. Using reference TRBV5-1 and TRBJ2-1 for the parts outside the CDR3, the full variable domain is KAGVTQTPRYLIKTRGQQVTLSCSPISGHRSVSWYQQTPGQGLQFLFEYFSETQRNKGNFPGRFSGRQFSNSRSEMNVSTLELGDSALYLCASSLGLDNEQFFGPGTRLTVL.

About this clonotype: One junction end does not reproduce the germline sequence, and a read error may be involved. V and J are TRBV12-3 or TRBV12-4 and TRBJ1-5; tentative D call: TRBD1 (5 bases). This CDR3 region has 13 residues. The CDR3 sequence: CVSSPMGRLPQHF. CDR3 nucleotide sequence: TGTGTCAGCAGTCCCATGGGACGGCTGCCCCAGCATTTT.

The CDR3 coding sequence is TGTGCCAGCTCACCGTCAGGGACCTACAATGAGCAGTTCTTC. Amino acids: CASSPSGTYNEQFF. The chain recombines TRBV18 with TRBJ2-1; possibly TRBD1 for D (5 bases). CDR1 KGHSH and CDR2 LQKENI come from the germline V gene. V was trimmed by 3 bases and J by 2 bases, leaving 8 bases between them. CDR3 length: 14 amino acids.

This clonotype has a single count. At one boundary the junction diverges from the germline segment, which might be a read error. V is TRBV29-1 and J is TRBJ2-6; D might be TRBD1 (6 bases). This CDR3 comprises 15 residues. Germline V lookup: CDR1 SQVTM, CDR2 ANQGSEA. The CDR3 spells CGVVGEGTGANVLTF. CDR3 bases: TGCGGCGTTGTGGGGGAAGGGACAGGGGCCAACGTCCTGACTTTC.

Note on this clonotype: Sequence at one end of the junction differs from germline and may be a read error. The chain employs TRBV5-1 and TRBJ2-7; possible D gene TRBD1, 5 bases. The CDR3 is 15 residues long. The germline gives CDR1 SGHRS, CDR2 YFSETQ. CDR3 sequence reads: CASNLVAGKTYDQYF. The CDR3 coding sequence is TGCGCCAGCAACTTGGTGGCAGGGAAAACCTACGATCAGTACTTC.

The chain joins TRBV28 to TRBJ2-3, with 9 bases aligning to TRBD1. The V and J ends lost 5 bases and 4 bases, in that order; junction bases with no gene match: 13. In germline, CDR1 is MDHEN, CDR2 SYDVKM. The CDR3 covers 17 residues. CDR3 sequence reads: CASSRSYGTGSADTQYF. The CDR3 DNA is TGTGCCAGCAGTCGCTCCTACGGGACAGGGTCGGCAGATACGCAGTATTTT.

Note on this clonotype: In this CDR3 the conserved last residue, phenylalanine or tryptophan, is missing, so a read error is likely. The V gene is TRBV12-3 or TRBV12-4, the J gene TRBJ2-7, with TRBD1 identical over 8 bases. The CDR3 spans 14 residues. J lost 8 bases, V lost 5 bases, and 11 bases had no gene match. The CDR3 sequence: CASSIGTGGGKQYL. DNA of the CDR3: TGTGCCAGCAGTATCGGTACAGGGGGTGGCAAGCAGTACCTC.

As for this clonotype: A read error may be the cause here, since a much bigger clone is one base away. This chain links TRBV5-4 with TRBJ2-1; a weak D match, TRBD2 (6 bases). The germline V and J ends were trimmed by 4 bases and 0 bases, with 14 bases remaining between them. CDR1 and CDR2 (germline): SGHNT, YYREEE (reference sequence). The CDR3 is 16 residues long. CDR3 residues: CASSLVGGTSYNEQFF. CDR3 coding DNA: TGTGCCAGCAGCCTCGTGGGCGGGACCTCCTACAATGAGCAGTTCTTC.

A few counts support this clonotype. A much larger clonotype is one base distant, so this may be a read error. The rearrangement links TRBV6-1 to TRBJ2-4; D ambiguous. CDR3 length: 16 amino acids. The V end was cut by 2 bases, the J end by 0 bases, with 11 bases between. CDR1 MNHNS and CDR2 SASEGT come from the germline V gene. The DNA for the CDR3 is TGTGCCAGCAGTGAAACCCGGATTCTAGCCAAAAACATTCAGTACTTC. Translating it yields CASSETRILAKNIQYF.

A word on this clonotype: Its ends do not fully match the called genes, so a read error is possible. This sequence joins TRBV18 and TRBJ2-1; perhaps TRBD2 as D (5 bases). The CDR3 covers 15 residues. Germline CDR1 is KGHSH and CDR2 is LQKENI. In DNA form, the CDR3 reads TGTGCCAGCTCACCCCCGTCGGGGTCGAGGAATGAGCTGTTCTTC. This sequence encodes CASSPPSGSRNELFF. Using reference TRBV18 and TRBJ2-1 for the parts outside the CDR3, the full variable domain is NAGVMQNPRHLVRRRGQEARLRCSPMKGHSHVYWYRQLPEEGLKFMVYLQKENIIDESGMPKERFSAEFPKEGPSILRIQQVVRGDSAAYFCASSPPSGSRNELFFGPGTRLTVL.

Comments on this clonotype: This may be a read error, as it is one base from a much larger clone. The gene calls are TRBV7-8 and TRBJ2-1; TRBD2 matches at 11 bases. CDR1 is SGHVS, CDR2 FQNEAQ, per germline. The CDR3 contains 14 residues. The DNA for the CDR3 is TGTGCCAACAGCTTATCTAGCGGGAGGTCTGAGCAGTTCTTC. Its protein product is CANSLSSGRSEQFF.

A note on this clonotype: One junction end disagrees with the germline gene, perhaps due to a read error. The chain links TRBV30 to TRBJ2-1; D not resolved. The CDR3 loop spans 14 amino acids. Germline V CDR1 and CDR2: GTSNPN, SVGIG (reference sequence). DNA of the CDR3: TGTGCCTGGAGTGTGGGCGGTATAAACAATGTGCAGTTCTTC. Amino acid sequence: CAWSVGGINNVQFF.

Concerning this clonotype itself: In this CDR3 the conserved last residue, phenylalanine or tryptophan, is missing, so a read error is likely. The chain employs TRBV6-5 and TRBJ1-1; D is uncertain. The CDR3 consists of 13 residues. Germline V gene sequence: CDR1 MNHEY, CDR2 SVGAGI. The CDR3: CARSLNPFTEAFY. CDR3 nucleotides: TGTGCCAGGAGTTTGAACCCGTTCACTGAAGCTTTCTAT.

As to this clonotype: The final CDR3 position lacks the conserved phenylalanine or tryptophan, pointing to a likely read error. V gene TRBV5-1 combines with J gene TRBJ2-3; TRBD2 matches 7 bases. Germline V gene sequence: CDR1 SGHRS, CDR2 YFSETQ. The CDR3 extends over 16 amino acids. The CDR3 protein is CASSLGGGGGTDTQYL. The CDR3 coding sequence is TGCGCCAGTAGCTTGGGCGGGGGAGGCGGCACAGATACGCAGTATTTG.

A remark on this clonotype: The germline gene is not matched at one end of the junction; a read error may be the cause. The chain employs TRBV20-1 and TRBJ2-7; a possible D gene is TRBD1 (5 bases). CDR3 length: 12 residues. Germline V gene lookup returns CDR1 DFQATT and CDR2 SNEGSKA (reference sequence). The CDR3 bases are TGCAATGCTACCGGACACGCCTACGAGCAGTACTTC. It is translated as CNATGHAYEQYF.

This clonotype was picked up many times. The rearrangement uses TRBV6-5 and TRBJ2-1; 11 bases agree with TRBD2. CDR1 MNHEY and CDR2 SVGAGI come from the germline V gene. Trimming took 7 bases from V and 14 from J; bases not matched to a gene: 13. The CDR3 is 14 amino acids. Here the CDR3 reads CASTPDLTSGIEFF. DNA of the CDR3: TGTGCCAGCACCCCCGACCTGACTAGCGGGATTGAGTTCTTC.

This clonotype rates as large. V gene TRBV11-2 combines with J gene TRBJ2-3; 7 bases are a match to TRBD2. Trimming at V came to 3 bases and at J to 5 bases, leaving 2 bases not matched to a gene. CDR1 is SGHAT, CDR2 FQNNGV, per germline. The CDR3 consists of 13 residues. Written as DNA, the CDR3 is TGTGCCAGCAGCTTCGGGAGGCTAGATACGCAGTATTTT. Translating gives CASSFGRLDTQYF.

A remark on this clonotype: A read error may produce the germline difference seen at one junction end. This rearrangement joins TRBV6-6 to TRBJ2-5, with D possibly being TRBD2 (6 bases). The V gene's germline CDR1 is MNHNY and CDR2 SVGAGI (reference sequence). The CDR3 extends over 13 amino acids. CDR3 DNA sequence: TGTGTCAGCAGTTACTCGGAGGGGGAGACCCAGTACTTC. Residues: CVSSYSEGETQYF.